This entry concerns a single T cell receptor (beta chain). Its antigen is currently unknown. Germline values: CDR1 DFQATT, CDR2 SNEGSKA (reference sequence). Trimming removed 6 bases at V and 1 base at J, with 7 bases between. The CDR3 loop spans 11 amino acids. The data originate from a study of T cells after yellow fever vaccination. Study results and limitations: The CD4 compartment and the CD8 compartment contained a small share of clonotypes in common. Post-booster repertoires again held most primary-vaccination clones (roughly 95% CD4, 88% CD8). Sorted repertoires could include abundant contaminating clonotypes from bulk cells.

TCRdb re-derived calls from the 5' RACE reads in MiXCR, one entry per CDR3 protein. The sample has hundreds of thousands of distinct CDR3 sequences; about 14% are singletons. J is TRBJ2-7 and V is TRBV20-1; D not certain. The input for sequencing was PBMCs, taken on the day of the yellow fever booster vaccination. The receptor's source is a young man who received the YFV17D yellow fever vaccine. CDR3 DNA sequence: TGCAGTGCCACTTCTTCCTACGAGCAGTACTTC. It specifies CSATSSYEQYF.